This entry is about one TCR beta chain. Its antigen is currently unknown. The CDR3 extends over 16 amino acids. Trimming removed 0 bases from V and 8 bases from J, with 17 bases in between. Germline CDR1 is SGHRS and CDR2 is YFSETQ. The data stem from a study of T cells in Graves' hyperthyroidism and ophthalmopathy. Template material for amplifying TCR beta CDR3 regions consisted of RNA transcripts. The HTBI primer set served for first-round RT-PCR of the TCR CDR3. From the multiplex PCR reads, TCRdb called clonotypes with MiXCR, one entry per CDR3 protein. The sample holds about 640,000 distinct CDR3 sequences; around 21% are singletons and the top ten take around a third. From roughly 9.2 ml of fresh peripheral blood, PBMCs were isolated. Study-level findings and limits: With a median lead of 6.5 months before onset, the model predicted ophthalmopathy. Ophthalmopathy was told apart from stable hyperthyroidism by a 13 V-J model. Blood shared most expanded thyroid clonotypes above 0.001.

This sequence originates from a man between 25 and 39 years old with Graves' ophthalmopathy. This sequence joins TRBV5-1 and TRBJ1-4; D might be TRBD1 (5 bases). Sequencing used blood. The CDR3 loop reads CASSLEAGTSQEKLFF. CDR3 nucleotides: TGCGCCAGCAGCTTGGAGGCCGGGACCTCCCAGGAAAAACTGTTTTTT.